A selection of T cell receptor beta chains follows, all from one sample in a study of blood T cell repertoires in COVID-19. Only in-frame clones appear in the TCRdb table, and some are missing; sequencing was by immunoSEQ multiplex PCR. The sample holds around 500,000 clones, approximately 90% seen once. What was sequenced was PBMCs or T cells enriched from blood (not recorded which). The receptors originated from a woman in her forties who had recovered from COVID-19. Each CDR3 is given with its conserved first and last residue. The D gene is left open where the match is weak. Clone sizes are given selectively: once, few, many, or a class where the clone is expanded.

v_call	j_call	clone_size	d_call	cdr3_aa	cdr3_nt
TRBV11-2	TRBJ1-1	NA	NA	CASSLGGVLNTEAFF	TGTGCCAGCAGCTTAGGGGGGGTCCTGAACACTGAAGCTTTCTTT
TRBV19	TRBJ1-6	NA	NA	CASKEGQQYNSPLHF	TGTGCCAGTAAGGAAGGACAGCAGTATAATTCACCCCTCCACTTT
TRBV7-9	TRBJ2-1	once	TRBD2	CASSLFPGGNNEQFF	TGTGCCAGCAGCCTCTTCCCGGGAGGAAACAATGAGCAGTTCTTC
TRBV24-1	TRBJ1-2	few	NA	CATSAGNYGYTF	TGTGCCACCAGTGCAGGAAACTATGGCTACACCTTC
TRBV7-9	TRBJ1-2	NA	NA	CASSLARAASVGYTF	TGTGCCAGCAGCTTGGCCAGGGCGGCCTCTGTGGGCTACACCTTC
TRBV12-3/TRBV12-4	TRBJ1-3	NA	NA	CASSFGGNTIYF	TGTGCCAGCAGTTTCGGTGGAAACACCATATATTTT
TRBV12-5	TRBJ2-1	once	TRBD1	CASGTTGGLFYDEQFF	TGTGCTAGTGGAACCACAGGGGGGTTGTTCTACGATGAGCAGTTCTTC
TRBV7-2	TRBJ2-5	NA	TRBD2	CASSLVLRERGETQYF	TGTGCCAGCAGCTTAGTTTTGCGGGAGCGGGGAGAGACCCAGTACTTC
TRBV30	TRBJ1-2	NA	TRBD1	CAAGTENYSYGYTF	TGTGCCGCGGGGACAGAAAACTATAGCTATGGCTACACCTTC
TRBV12-3/TRBV12-4	TRBJ2-7	NA	NA	CASSRTGYEQYF	TGTGCCAGCAGTCGGACTGGCTACGAGCAGTACTTC
TRBV29-1	TRBJ1-5	NA	TRBD1	CSASGTDQPQHF	TGCAGCGCGTCCGGGACAGATCAGCCCCAGCATTTT
TRBV6-2/TRBV6-3	TRBJ1-2	NA	NA	CASSRGGVEGYTF	TGTGCCAGCAGTCGGGGAGGGGTTGAAGGCTACACCTTC
TRBV9	TRBJ2-3	once	TRBD2	CASSVGLAGEDTQYF	TGTGCCAGCAGCGTAGGCCTAGCGGGAGAAGATACGCAGTATTTT
TRBV11-2	TRBJ1-1	NA	TRBD1	CASSLGQAGRGAFF	TGTGCCAGCAGCCTCGGACAGGCCGGACGCGGAGCTTTCTTT
TRBV5-1	TRBJ2-7	NA	TRBD2	CASSVTSSSYEQYF	TGCGCCAGCAGCGTGACTAGCAGCTCCTACGAGCAGTACTTC
TRBV6-2/TRBV6-3	TRBJ2-7	NA	TRBD1	CASSRRDRRSYEQYF	TGTGCCAGCAGTCGCCGGGACAGGCGTTCCTACGAGCAGTACTTC
TRBV9	TRBJ1-1	NA	NA	CASSVAQGGVAFF	TGTGCCAGCAGCGTAGCTCAGGGAGGGGTCGCTTTCTTT
TRBV12-2	TRBJ2-7	NA	NA	CASRLRTAWEQYF	TGTGCAAGTCGCCTCCGGACAGCGTGGGAGCAGTACTTC
TRBV12-3/TRBV12-4	TRBJ1-2	NA	TRBD1	CASSFGGTVLTF	TGTGCCAGCAGTTTCGGTGGGACAGTGTTAACCTTC
TRBV5-1	TRBJ1-5	NA	NA	CASSLASGGNQPQHF	TGCGCCAGCAGCTTGGCCTCAGGGGGCAATCAGCCCCAGCATTTT
TRBV6-2/TRBV6-3	TRBJ1-4	NA	TRBD1	CASSHGPGQINEKLFF	TGTGCCAGCAGCCACGGTCCGGGACAGATTAATGAAAAACTGTTTTTT
TRBV7-2	TRBJ2-5	NA	NA	CASSLSRFQETQYF	TGTGCCAGCAGCTTAAGTAGATTCCAAGAGACCCAGTACTTC
TRBV3-1/TRBV3-2	TRBJ1-1	NA	TRBD1	CASSQSFRQGATEAFF	TGTGCCAGCAGCCAAAGTTTTCGACAGGGGGCCACTGAAGCTTTCTTT
TRBV9	TRBJ2-1	NA	NA	CASSPRQRYNEQFF	TGTGCCAGCAGCCCCCGACAGAGATACAATGAGCAGTTCTTC
TRBV19	TRBJ1-1	NA	NA	CASSITGFTEAFF	TGTGCCAGTAGTATTACAGGGTTCACTGAAGCTTTCTTT